This paragraph covers one TCR beta chain sequence. The repertoire was sequenced with immunoSEQ multiplex PCR; TCRdb's copy has only in-frame clones and lacks some. The profile shows approximately 240,000 clones, roughly four fifths of them singletons. Unmatched junction bases numbered 2, after V lost 2 bases and J lost 3 bases. The CDR3 length is 14 residues. The germline V gene has CDR1 KGHSH and CDR2 LQKENI. This sample was taken from a study of blood T cell repertoires in COVID-19. For the study at large: Sites across the United States, Italy and Spain contributed samples from acute and convalescent COVID-19.

V and J are TRBV18 and TRBJ1-2; 8 positions agree with TRBD1. The sequence was obtained from a man between 45 and 60 years old with acute or convalescent COVID-19. The sequencing sample was made of peripheral blood. CDR3 DNA sequence: TGTGCCAGCTCACCATCGACAGGGGACTATGGCTACACCTTC. Protein product: CASSPSTGDYGYTF.